The 6 T cell receptor beta chains listed next were all sequenced from one sample in a study of cytomegalovirus exposure and HLA in healthy donors (dated by TCRdb to about 2017). The library was produced with the immunoSEQ multiplex PCR assay. For the multiplex PCR, a mixture combining 60 forward primers for TCR Vbeta segments and 13 reverse primers for TCR Jbeta segments was used. TCRdb took over this immuneACCESS table, retaining in-frame rearrangements with V and J assigned. Such tables are incomplete; in checked studies, under half of the missing clones stem from an unresolved V gene, and the remainder is unexplained. The table for this sample lists about 120,000 clones; over 60% of them were counted only once. 1% to 1.5% of the sample is taken by the ten largest. Material: PBMCs. Receptors originate from a female donor in good health and CMV-seronegative.

The chain's CDR3 is CASSPRRSTNEKLFF. The CDR3 nucleotides are TGTGCCAGCTCACCACGCAGATCTACTAATGAAAAACTGTTTTTT. The chain has TRBV18 and TRBJ1-4; no definite D call. The CDR3 has 15 amino acids. The germline V gene has CDR1 KGHSH and CDR2 LQKENI. V was pared by 1 base and J by 2 bases, with 8 bases between.

The chain is built from TRBV7-2 and TRBJ1-2; no firm D call. Germline V gene data show CDR1 as SGHTA and CDR2 as FQGNSA. The CDR3 has 14 amino acids. V was clipped by 5 bases and J by 1 base, with 11 bases between them. In nucleotides, the CDR3 is TGTGCCAGCAGCGTAGGACGGGTTAACTATGGCTACACCTTC. It is translated as CASSVGRVNYGYTF.

This clone was seen a single time. This sequence joins TRBV27 and TRBJ2-7; D is possibly TRBD2 (6 bases). V was trimmed by 3 bases and J by 2 bases, leaving 17 bases between them. The V gene's germline CDR1 is MNHEY and CDR2 SMNVEV (reference sequence). The CDR3 is 16 residues long. The chain's CDR3 is CASSFSRGTVPYEQYF. CDR3 sequence (DNA): TGTGCCAGCAGTTTTAGTAGAGGGACTGTACCCTACGAGCAGTACTTC.

In the case of this clone: A read error may produce the germline difference seen at one junction end. CDR3 loop: CASCDRNDYEQYF. CDR3 sequence (DNA): TGCGCCAGCTGTGACAGAAACGACTACGAGCAGTACTTC. This chain links TRBV10-2 with TRBJ2-7, with D tentatively TRBD1 (5 bases). The length of the CDR3 is 13 residues. The germline V gene encodes CDR1 WSHSY and CDR2 SAAADI.

This clone appeared a few times. The rearrangement uses TRBV6-5 and TRBJ2-1, with 7 bases that match TRBD2. CDR1 and CDR2 (germline): MNHEY, SVGAGI. The CDR3 length is 15 residues. V gave up 5 bases and J gave up 4 bases; unmatched junction bases: 8. The CDR3 coding sequence is TGTGCCAGCAGTCGCACTAGCGAACAATACAATGAGCAGTTCTTC. Translation: CASSRTSEQYNEQFF.

The chain has TRBV28 and TRBJ2-7, with 10 positions matching TRBD2. J gave up 6 bases and V 3 bases, and 8 bases lay outside the gene matches. The CDR3 loop spans 15 amino acids. Germline loops: CDR1 MDHEN, CDR2 SYDVKM. The DNA of the CDR3 is TGTGCCAGCAGTTTCTTCTCTAGCGGGAGCACCGAGCAGTACTTC. This sequence encodes CASSFFSSGSTEQYF.